Sequencing of this T cell receptor beta chain was carried out in a study of blood T cells in healthy people across ages. Study-wide background: With template switching, about one barcoded beta molecule was captured per two T cells. General study points: Shifts in expanded clonotypes may have been confounded by donor CMV status, which was unknown.

In this sample, this clonotype turned up many times. Its antigen remains unknown. Per-sample PBMC isolation yielded at least 6.5 million cells. A second PCR of 7 to 11 cycles used a sample-barcoded 5' primer and a J-beta primer mix. Each cDNA molecule was tagged by a template-switch adaptor that had 12 random nucleotides. TCRdb reanalysed the 5' RACE reads using MiXCR and keeps one entry per CDR3 protein. The table lists some 1.1 million distinct CDR3 sequences, about two fifths of them singletons, with around 13% in the top ten. The CDR3 spans 11 residues. Germline V CDR1 and CDR2: DFQATT, SNEGSKA (reference sequence). V was pared by 3 bases and J by 7 bases, with 7 bases between.

The V gene is TRBV20-1, the J gene TRBJ1-5; a weak D match, TRBD1 (5 bases). Sequences were obtained from blood. This clonotype was obtained from a man younger than 35 in good health. The DNA for the CDR3 is TGCAGTGCTAGGAAGGGGCAGCCCCAGCATTTT. This codes for CSARKGQPQHF.